The present entry profiles one T cell receptor beta chain with its context. Its target is unknown. This CDR3 region has 15 residues. CDR1 is MGHDK, CDR2 SYGVNS, per germline. This record comes from a study of T cells expressing NK-cell markers. Study as a whole: Researchers got TCR beta repertoires out of sorted CD3+CD56+NKG2C+, CD3+CD56+NKG2C- and CD3+CD56-NKG2C+ T cells. Eight donors were sequenced, of whom seven were HCMV-seropositive, while the remaining one was HCMV-seronegative.

For each CDR3 protein, TCRdb gives one entry from its re-call of the 5' RACE reads, without DNA. This table lists 550,000 to 600,000 distinct CDR3 sequences. Whole-study findings and limits: There were several donors in whom these clonotypes also led the CD3+CD56-NKG2C+ fraction. Dominant NKG2C+ clonotypes were found to form about 1.0-7.5% of CD8+ T cells in about six donors.

Sequencing used blood T cells: a sorted CD56 or NKG2C T cell subset, CD4+ or CD8+ T cells, or bulk PBMC T cells (not recorded which). The sequence came from a man younger than 35 in good health. The rearrangement uses TRBV25-1 and TRBJ2-7; the D gene TCRdb calls, TRBD2, cannot be checked with no DNA. CDR3: CASIGLLAGGYEQYF.